One T cell receptor beta chain is described in this entry. What it binds is not known. This specimen comes from a study of regulatory T cells in long-lasting Graves disease. Findings and limits, study-wide: A reduction in accuracy may have resulted from the small sample size. Persistent patients shared more public clonotypes (2,741) than new patients (approximately 1,000).

Combining iRepertoire HTBI primers with Arm-PCR of CDR3 regions, the authors built TCR beta libraries. TCRdb redid the calling of the multiplex PCR reads with MiXCR, one entry per CDR3 protein. The table shows about 660,000 distinct CDR3 sequences, with 25% to 30% occurring only once. Stated time point: persistent/refractory GD, antithyroid drugs over 5 years with positive TRAb. TCR sequences were obtained from RNA taken from PBMCs. Graves' disease diagnoses used American Thyroid Association guidelines. This TCR was recovered from a female donor with Graves disease. The material was peripheral blood mononuclear cells (PBMCs), obtained when the disease was refractory, from a patient treated with antithyroid drugs.

The CDR3 is CASRSGGRDTGELFF. DNA for the CDR3: TGTGCCAGCAGGTCCGGGGGGAGGGACACCGGGGAGCTGTTTTTT. This chain joins TRBV2 and TRBJ2-2, with 7 bases lining up with TRBD2. CDR1 SNHLY and CDR2 FYNNEI come from the germline V gene. CDR3 size: 15 residues. J gave up 3 bases and V 6 bases, and 7 bases lay outside the gene matches.